A single sample gave rise to the 20 T cell receptor beta chains below, sequenced in a study of technical replicates of blood from a handful of donors. Generated by immunoSEQ multiplex PCR, the TCRdb table keeps only in-frame clones and is missing some. The sample has 70,000 or so clones, 91% seen once. The source material was T cells isolated from PBMCs. The receptors were sampled from a human donor in good health. Some clones in this sample may be carry-over from other donors' samples.

The V and J genes are TRBV20-1 and TRBJ1-1; D gene uncertain. The V end lost 3 bases, the J end lost 10 bases, and 9 bases lay between the germline ends. Looked up from germline, CDR1 is DFQATT and CDR2 is SNEGSKA (reference sequence). The CDR3 has 10 amino acids. The chain's CDR3 is CSASTERAFF. The CDR3 DNA follows: TGCAGTGCTAGTACGGAGAGAGCTTTCTTT.

The chain is built from TRBV9 and TRBJ2-2; no clear D. Germline V lookup: CDR1 SGDLS, CDR2 YYNGEE. V was shortened by 3 bases and J by 7 bases, with 10 bases between the two germline ends. The CDR3 totals 13 residues. CDR3 nucleotides: TGTGCCAGCAGCGACCGAAGGAGCGGGGAGCTGTTTTTT. It encodes CASSDRRSGELFF.

The V gene is TRBV28, the J gene TRBJ2-5, with 14 bases lining up with TRBD2. The V gene's germline CDR1 is MDHEN and CDR2 SYDVKM. The V gene end was trimmed by 7 bases and the J gene end by 3 bases; junction bases not matched to a gene: 19. This CDR3 is 20 amino acids long. CDR3: CASNSWGRLAGGLAEETQYF. DNA for the CDR3: TGTGCCAGCAACTCTTGGGGCCGACTAGCGGGAGGGCTCGCAGAAGAGACCCAGTACTTC.

This sequence joins TRBV28 and TRBJ2-7, with 9 bases that match TRBD1. Germline V gives CDR1 MDHEN, CDR2 SYDVKM. This CDR3 contains 14 residues. J gave up 2 bases and V 6 bases, and 5 bases lay outside the gene matches. As DNA, the CDR3 is TGTGCCAGCAGCACCGGGACAGGGCCCTACGAGCAGTACTTC. Encoded protein: CASSTGTGPYEQYF.

V gene TRBV10-2 combines with J gene TRBJ2-5; D not certain. Trimming took off 0 bases at V and 2 bases at J, with 10 bases between the two ends. The CDR3 totals 15 residues. CDR1 and CDR2 (germline): WSHSY, SAAADI. The DNA for the CDR3 is TGCGCCAGCAGTGAGTCTCCTCGCGGACAAGAGACCCAGTACTTC. It is translated as CASSESPRGQETQYF.

CDR3 in DNA: TGTGCCAGCTCACCGAGAGGTCCGAGCTCCTACGAGCAGTACTTC. Its protein is CASSPRGPSSYEQYF. This chain uses TRBV18 with TRBJ2-7; D gene ambiguous. Germline assignment: CDR1 KGHSH and CDR2 LQKENI. Trimming stripped 3 bases from V and 0 bases from J, with 12 bases between. The CDR3 loop spans 15 amino acids.

The rearrangement links TRBV6-5 to TRBJ2-7; 7 bases match TRBD2. Trimming at V came to 10 bases and at J to 5 bases, leaving 11 bases not matched to a gene. This CDR3 spans 13 amino acids. Germline V gene data show CDR1 as MNHEY and CDR2 as SVGAGI. CDR3 DNA sequence: TGTGCCACCCCGGGGAGGGCGGACGACGAGCAGTACTTC. This sequence encodes CATPGRADDEQYF.

The gene calls are TRBV29-1 and TRBJ1-2; D is unresolved. This CDR3 has 14 amino acids. Germline V lookup: CDR1 SQVTM, CDR2 ANQGSEA. V lost 0 bases and J lost 2, with 10 bases in between. CDR3 in amino acids: CSVEDRRGNYGYTF. CDR3 in DNA: TGCAGCGTTGAAGATCGGCGGGGAAACTATGGCTACACCTTC.

V is TRBV7-9 and J is TRBJ2-3; 11 positions match TRBD2. The CDR3 is made up of 17 amino acids. The ends lost 4 bases at V and 5 bases at J; junction bases unmatched: 11. Germline V gene data show CDR1 as SEHNR and CDR2 as FQNEAQ (reference sequence). CDR3 loop: CASSSGASGRTVDTQYF. The DNA of the CDR3 is TGTGCCAGCAGCTCCGGGGCTAGCGGGAGGACAGTAGATACGCAGTATTTT.

The chain is built from TRBV2 and TRBJ1-6; 8 bases align to TRBD1. Germline lookup yields CDR1 SNHLY and CDR2 FYNNEI. The CDR3 totals 13 residues. Trimming at V came to 7 bases and at J to 10 bases, leaving 6 bases not matched to a gene. As DNA, the CDR3 is TGTGCCAGCAAACGACAGGGGCCCTCACCCCTCCACTTT. The encoded protein is CASKRQGPSPLHF.

V gene TRBV18 combines with J gene TRBJ1-1; perhaps TRBD1 as D (6 bases). The V end was cut by 4 bases, the J end by 1 base, with 16 bases between. The CDR3 has 16 amino acids. The germline V gene encodes CDR1 KGHSH and CDR2 LQKENI. The CDR3 sequence: CASSLRGQSRNTEAFF. The CDR3 coding sequence is TGTGCCAGCTCACTCCGGGGACAATCGAGGAACACTGAAGCTTTCTTT.

This chain joins TRBV7-8 and TRBJ2-5; D not certain. Germline V gene data show CDR1 as SGHVS and CDR2 as FQNEAQ. Trimming pared 4 bases from V and 5 bases from J, leaving 8 bases between. CDR3 length equals 12 residues. Here the CDR3 DNA reads TGTGCCAGCAGCTCCCCGCAGGAGACCCAGTACTTC. It yields the protein CASSSPQETQYF.

The CDR3 here is CASSEVGTSGSLNIQYF. Written as DNA, the CDR3 is TGTGCCAGCAGTGAAGTGGGGACTAGCGGGAGTCTAAACATTCAGTACTTC. This chain uses TRBV6-1 with TRBJ2-4; TRBD2 aligns across 14 bases. CDR3 length equals 17 residues. Germline CDR1 and CDR2: MNHNS and SASEGT. V was pared by 1 base and J by 6 bases, with 5 bases of the junction left unmatched.

J is TRBJ1-4 and V is TRBV2; weak D call: TRBD1 (5 bases). Trimming took 8 bases from V and 7 from J, leaving 26 bases between them. The CDR3 spans 17 residues. Germline CDR1 reads SNHLY; CDR2 reads FYNNEI. CDR3 bases: TGTGCCAGCCTACTTTACGCGACAGACATGGTCGGTGAAAAACTGTTTTTT. It encodes CASLLYATDMVGEKLFF.

The chain employs TRBV2 and TRBJ2-2; a possible D gene is TRBD1 (7 bases). The CDR3 contains 14 residues. Germline loops: CDR1 SNHLY, CDR2 FYNNEI. V lost 8 bases, J lost 7 bases, and 17 bases lay in between. For the CDR3, the DNA is TGTGCCAGCGGCGGGACAGCAAGTATCGGGGAGCTGTTTTTT. It specifies CASGGTASIGELFF.

The V gene is TRBV5-1, the J gene TRBJ1-1, with D tentatively TRBD1 (5 bases). Germline V lookup: CDR1 SGHRS, CDR2 YFSETQ. The germline V and J ends were trimmed by 4 bases and 2 bases, with 9 bases remaining between them. There are 13 residues in the CDR3. CDR3 nucleotide sequence: TGCGCCAGCAGCCCGGGGGGAAACACTGAAGCTTTCTTT. Encoded protein: CASSPGGNTEAFF.

This clone came up once. The chain recombines TRBV2 with TRBJ2-7; possible D gene TRBD1, 6 bases. V was pared by 7 bases and J by 1 base, with 20 bases between. The CDR3 contains 16 residues. Germline V gene data show CDR1 as SNHLY and CDR2 as FYNNEI. In nucleotides, the CDR3 is TGTGCCAGCACTGGGACACCTGGGCAGAGTTCCTACGAGCAGTACTTC. This sequence encodes CASTGTPGQSSYEQYF.

The chain employs TRBV25-1 and TRBJ1-4; D perhaps matches TRBD1 (5 bases). The V and J ends lost 6 bases and 4 bases respectively, with 6 bases between them. The CDR3 totals 12 residues. Germline V gene lookup returns CDR1 MGHDK and CDR2 SYGVNS. The CDR3 region is CASRTDNEKLFF. The CDR3 coding sequence is TGTGCCAGCAGGACAGATAATGAAAAACTGTTTTTT.

The chain is built from TRBV7-9 and TRBJ2-3, with 7 bases that match TRBD2. V shed 4 bases, J shed 4 bases, and the junction held 11 bases outside the gene matches. The CDR3 contains 16 residues. CDR1 SEHNR and CDR2 FQNEAQ come from the germline V gene (reference sequence). The CDR3 DNA sequence: TGTGCCAGCAGCTACCGGAGACTAGCAGGCGCAGATACGCAGTATTTT. It specifies CASSYRRLAGADTQYF. The full variable domain, its missing parts supplied by reference TRBV7-9 and TRBJ2-3, is DTGVSQNPRHKITKRGQNVTFRCDPISEHNRLYWYRQTLGQGPEFLTYFQNEAQLEKSRLLSDRFSAERPKGSFSTLEIQRTEQGDSAMYLCASSYRRLAGADTQYFGPGTRLTVL.

The chain has TRBV4-1 and TRBJ2-3, with TRBD2 as a possible D gene (6 bases). Germline V lookup: CDR1 MGHRA, CDR2 YSYEKL. This CDR3 has 15 amino acids. V was pared by 4 bases and J by 1 base, with 12 bases between. CDR3 nucleotides: TGCGCCAGCAGCCGGGGGAGGTCCCGCACAGATACGCAGTATTTT. Translated: CASSRGRSRTDTQYF.